What follows describes a single TCR beta chain. The antigen is not known. This sample was taken from a study of Tregs in tolerant kidney transplant recipients. Profiling relied on immunoSEQ multiplex PCR, and the TCRdb table lists in-frame clones only, not all of them. The sample contains 75,000 to 100,000 clones, over 85% of which appear only once. Mixed chimerism was transient after nonmyeloablative marrow transplants from related graft donors. CD4+CD25+CD127- Tregs, CD4+CD25- non-Tregs, CD4 and CD8 cells were sorted. CDR1 is SGHRS and CDR2 is YFSETQ in the germline V gene. Trimming took 0 bases from V and 5 from J; bases not matched to a gene: 0. CDR3 length: 14 residues. Study conclusions and caveats: Biological reproducibility was not directly addressed in this study.

Specimen: CD4+ T cells from blood (PBMCs), collected 12 months after the transplant. The chain employs TRBV5-1 and TRBJ1-5, with 9 bases that match TRBD1. This TCR came from a human patient who received a combined kidney and bone marrow transplant. The graft donor may have given rise to some T cells. This CDR3 is CASSLGDRDQPQHF. As DNA, the CDR3 is TGCGCCAGCAGCTTGGGGGACAGGGATCAGCCCCAGCATTTT.